This T cell receptor beta chain was identified in a study of T cell responses to AZD1222 COVID-19 vaccine. Points from the study as a whole: Seropositive status at baseline applied to only five to seven AZD1222 recipients. Repertoires were obtained solely post-peak T cell response. Regions 160-218 and 743-854 held dominance among vaccine-associated CD4 TCRs, which spanned spike.

In regard to this clone: Its antigen is unidentified.

The protocol was immunoSEQ multiplex PCR, while the TCRdb copy is restricted to in-frame clones and leaves out a portion. The table has some 120,000 clones, roughly 91% seen once; the top ten hold under 3.5%. With V trimmed by 4 bases and J by 7 bases, 7 bases remained unmatched. The CDR3 extends over 14 amino acids. Germline V CDR1 and CDR2: MGHRA, YSYEKL. J is TRBJ2-1 and V is TRBV4-1, with 7 bases fitting TRBD2. The sequence was obtained from an adult in good health. The source was peripheral blood, collected on day 0 of AZD1222 vaccination. CDR3 DNA sequence: TGCGCCAGCAGCCTTAGGACTAGTCCAAATGAGCAGTTCTTC. Translated: CASSLRTSPNEQFF.